The present T cell receptor (beta chain) was sequenced within a study of blood T cell repertoires in COVID-19. In the authors' workflow: Estimated nucleated cell counts came from reference gene primer amplification. TCRdb's copy holds only in-frame clones and misses some; the assay was immunoSEQ multiplex PCR. V, J and clone size were drawn from that table, and D and trimming were deduced from the DNA. In the table there are some 220,000 clones, around 90% of which are singletons. The V gene lost 2 bases and the J gene lost 4 bases, with 8 bases spanning the gap. The CDR3 covers 13 residues. Germline-derived CDR1 and CDR2 are MNHNY and SVGAGI (reference sequence).

The chain is built from TRBV6-6 and TRBJ1-2; no firm D call. Sequencing was carried out using peripheral blood. This sequence originates from a man aged 25 to 45 with COVID-19, enrolled during active disease. CDR3 sequence: CASSYRRSYGYTF. CDR3 DNA sequence: TGTGCCAGCAGTTACCGGAGATCCTATGGCTACACCTTC.